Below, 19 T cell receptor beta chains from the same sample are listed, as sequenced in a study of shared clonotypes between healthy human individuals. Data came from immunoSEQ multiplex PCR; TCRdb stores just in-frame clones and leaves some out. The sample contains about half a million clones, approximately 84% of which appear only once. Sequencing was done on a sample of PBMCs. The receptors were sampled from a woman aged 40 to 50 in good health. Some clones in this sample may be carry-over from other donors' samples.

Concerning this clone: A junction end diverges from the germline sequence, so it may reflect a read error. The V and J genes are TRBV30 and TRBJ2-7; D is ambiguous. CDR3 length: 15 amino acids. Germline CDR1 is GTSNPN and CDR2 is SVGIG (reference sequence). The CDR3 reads CALALDQIVDYEQYF. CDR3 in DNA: TGCGCCTTAGCCTTGGACCAGATAGTGGACTACGAGCAGTACTTC.

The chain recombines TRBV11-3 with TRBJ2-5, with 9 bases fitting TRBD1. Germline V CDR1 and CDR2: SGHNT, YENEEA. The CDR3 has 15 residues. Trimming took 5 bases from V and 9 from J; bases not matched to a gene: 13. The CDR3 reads CASSPRTGEVGAQYF. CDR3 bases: TGTGCCAGCAGCCCCAGGACAGGGGAGGTCGGGGCCCAGTACTTC.

The DNA of the CDR3 is TGCAGTGCTAGGGGGTACTACGAGCAGTACTTC. Translation gives CSARGYYEQYF. This chain links TRBV20-1 with TRBJ2-7; no clear D gene. This CDR3 contains 11 residues. Trimming shortened V by 3 bases and J by 3 bases, and 6 bases separated the two germline ends. CDR1 and CDR2 from the germline V gene are DFQATT and SNEGSKA (reference sequence).

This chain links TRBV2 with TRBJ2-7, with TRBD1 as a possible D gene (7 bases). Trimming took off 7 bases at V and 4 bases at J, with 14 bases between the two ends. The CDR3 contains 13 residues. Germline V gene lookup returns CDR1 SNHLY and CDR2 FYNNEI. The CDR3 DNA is TGTGCCAGCACCCGACAGGGAGGTTACGAGCAGTACTTC. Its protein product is CASTRQGGYEQYF.

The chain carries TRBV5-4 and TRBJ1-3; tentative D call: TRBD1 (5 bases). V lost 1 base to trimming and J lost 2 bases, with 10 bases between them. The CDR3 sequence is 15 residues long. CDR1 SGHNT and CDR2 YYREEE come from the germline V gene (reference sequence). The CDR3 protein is CASSLLPRAGNTIYF. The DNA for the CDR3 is TGTGCCAGCAGCTTGTTGCCCAGGGCTGGAAACACCATATATTTT.

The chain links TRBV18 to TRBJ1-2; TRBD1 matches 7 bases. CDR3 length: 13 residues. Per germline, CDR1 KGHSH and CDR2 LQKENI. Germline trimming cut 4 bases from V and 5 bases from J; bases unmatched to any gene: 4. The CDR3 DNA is TGTGCCAGCTCACTCGGGACAGTTTATGGCTACACCTTC. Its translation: CASSLGTVYGYTF.

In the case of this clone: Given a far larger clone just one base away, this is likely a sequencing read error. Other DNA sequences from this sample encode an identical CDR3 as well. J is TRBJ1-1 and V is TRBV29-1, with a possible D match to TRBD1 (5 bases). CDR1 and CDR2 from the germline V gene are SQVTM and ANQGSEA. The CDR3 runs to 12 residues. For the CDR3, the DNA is TGCAGCGTTGAAGTTAGGGGAACTGAGGCTTTCTTT. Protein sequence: CSVEVRGTEAFF.

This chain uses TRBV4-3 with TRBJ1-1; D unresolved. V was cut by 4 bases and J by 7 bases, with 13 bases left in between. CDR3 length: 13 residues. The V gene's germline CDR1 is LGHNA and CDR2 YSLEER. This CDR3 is CASSRISGVEAFF. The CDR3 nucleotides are TGCGCCAGCAGCCGAATCTCAGGAGTTGAAGCTTTCTTT.

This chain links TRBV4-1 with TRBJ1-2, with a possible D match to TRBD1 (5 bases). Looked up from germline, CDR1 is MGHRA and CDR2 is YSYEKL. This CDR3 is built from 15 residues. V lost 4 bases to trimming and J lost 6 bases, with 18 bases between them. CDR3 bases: TGCGCCAGCAGCCCGCCTTGGGAGGGGAAGGATGGCTACACCTTC. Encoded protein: CASSPPWEGKDGYTF.

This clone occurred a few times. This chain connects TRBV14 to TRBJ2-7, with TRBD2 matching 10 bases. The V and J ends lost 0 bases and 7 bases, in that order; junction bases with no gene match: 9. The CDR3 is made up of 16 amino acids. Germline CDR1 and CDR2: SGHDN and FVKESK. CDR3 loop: CASSQDGLAGVEEQYF. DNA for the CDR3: TGTGCCAGCAGCCAAGATGGCCTAGCGGGAGTAGAAGAGCAGTACTTC.

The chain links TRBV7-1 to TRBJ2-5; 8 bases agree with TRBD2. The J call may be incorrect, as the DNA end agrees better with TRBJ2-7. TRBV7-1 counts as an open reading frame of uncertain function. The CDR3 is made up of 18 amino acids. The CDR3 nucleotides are TGTGCCAGCAGCTTTTTAGCGGGACGAAGCCTAGGGAACTACGAGCAGTACTTC. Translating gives CASSFLAGRSLGNYEQYF.

DNA of the CDR3: TGTGCCAGCAAACTGCAACTAGCGTCAGATACGCAGTATTTT. Translated, it gives CASKLQLASDTQYF. This sequence joins TRBV6-5 and TRBJ2-3, with 7 bases aligning to TRBD2. Germline V lookup: CDR1 MNHEY, CDR2 SVGAGI. The trim removed 7 bases at V and 4 bases at J, leaving 8 bases unmatched. This CDR3 spans 14 amino acids.

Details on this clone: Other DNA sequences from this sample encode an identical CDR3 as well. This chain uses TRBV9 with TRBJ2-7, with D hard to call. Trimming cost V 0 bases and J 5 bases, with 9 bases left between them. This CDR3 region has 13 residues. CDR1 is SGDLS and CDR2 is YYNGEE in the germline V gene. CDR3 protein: CASSVGPGDEQYF. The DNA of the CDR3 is TGTGCCAGCAGCGTAGGGCCAGGCGACGAGCAGTACTTC.

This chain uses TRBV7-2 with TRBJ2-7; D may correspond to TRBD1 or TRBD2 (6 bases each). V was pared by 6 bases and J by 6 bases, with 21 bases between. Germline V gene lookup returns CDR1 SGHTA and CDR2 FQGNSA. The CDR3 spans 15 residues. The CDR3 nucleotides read TGTGCCAGCAGACCCATCGACAGGAGGGTGGGCGAGCAGTACTTC. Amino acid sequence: CASRPIDRRVGEQYF.

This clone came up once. Here the CDR3 reads CASSLGQGSDTQYF. CDR3 DNA sequence: TGTGCCAGCAGCCTCGGACAGGGGTCAGATACGCAGTATTTT. This rearrangement joins TRBV5-4 to TRBJ2-3; TRBD1 matches at 9 bases. V dropped 4 bases and J dropped 4; count of bases not matched to a gene: 4. The germline V gene has CDR1 SGHNT and CDR2 YYREEE (reference sequence). The CDR3 has 14 amino acids.

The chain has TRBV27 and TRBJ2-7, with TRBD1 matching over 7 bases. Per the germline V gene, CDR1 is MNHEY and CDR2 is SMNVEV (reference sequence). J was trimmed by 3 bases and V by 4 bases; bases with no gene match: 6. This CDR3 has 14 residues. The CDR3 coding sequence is TGTGCCAGCAGTTACAGGGGTGATTTCTACGAGCAGTACTTC. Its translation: CASSYRGDFYEQYF.

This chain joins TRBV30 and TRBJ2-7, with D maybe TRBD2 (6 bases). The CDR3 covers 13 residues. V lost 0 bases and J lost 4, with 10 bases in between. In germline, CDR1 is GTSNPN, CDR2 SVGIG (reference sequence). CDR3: CAWSVGGWYEQYF. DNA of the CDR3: TGTGCCTGGAGTGTGGGAGGCTGGTACGAGCAGTACTTC.

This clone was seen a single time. DNA for the CDR3: TGTGCCAGTGAGGACGGCTATGGCTACACCTTC. Its translation is CASEDGYGYTF. The rearrangement links TRBV19 to TRBJ1-2, with D uncertain. Per the germline V gene, CDR1 is LNHDA and CDR2 is SQIVND (reference sequence). The CDR3 consists of 11 residues. V lost 8 bases and J lost 4, with 8 bases in between.

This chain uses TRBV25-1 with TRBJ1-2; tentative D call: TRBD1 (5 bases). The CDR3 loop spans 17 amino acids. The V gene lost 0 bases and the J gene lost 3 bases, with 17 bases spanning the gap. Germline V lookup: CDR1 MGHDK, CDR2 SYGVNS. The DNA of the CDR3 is TGTGCCAGCAGTGAATATAATTTACCCGGGACCGACTATGGCTACACCTTC. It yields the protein CASSEYNLPGTDYGYTF.